The rows below give T cell receptor beta chains drawn from one sample of a study of STAT3 mutations in large granular lymphocyte leukemia. Profiling relied on immunoSEQ multiplex PCR, and the TCRdb table lists in-frame clones only, not all of them. The sample lists 5,000 to 6,000 clones; about 94% were seen once. The sequencing sample was made of peripheral blood mononuclear cells. These receptors came from a man aged 55 to 69 with T-cell large granular lymphocyte leukemia. Some clones in this sample may be carry-over from other donors' samples. Each CDR3 is given with its conserved first and last residue. The D gene is left open where the match is weak. Clone size is stated in some rows and not others, as once, few, many or a class when expanded.

j_gene | abundance | d_gene | v_gene | CDR3nt | CDR3aa
TRBJ2-2 | NA | TRBD1 | TRBV9 | TGTGCCAGCAGCGAGCCAGGGGGCGTGGACACCGGGGAGCTGTTTTTT | CASSEPGGVDTGELFF
TRBJ2-7 | NA | TRBD2 | TRBV11-2 | TGTGCCAGCAGCTTCCGCGGGACTAGCGGGGTAGTGGGCGAGCAGTACTTC | CASSFRGTSGVVGEQYF
TRBJ2-3 | NA | TRBD2 | TRBV27 | TGTGCCAGCAGTCTAAGCGGGAGGGCCCCCACAGATACGCAGTATTTT | CASSLSGRAPTDTQYF
TRBJ1-4 | NA | NA | TRBV30 | TGTGCCTGGAGAGTTAGGTCAACTAATGAAAAACTGTTTTTT | CAWRVRSTNEKLFF
TRBJ2-7 | NA | NA | TRBV27 | TGTGCCAGCAGTGGCAGCGGGCGCTCCTACGAGCAGTACTTC | CASSGSGRSYEQYF
TRBJ2-3 | NA | TRBD2 | TRBV29-1 | TGCAGCGCTGGCGCTAGCGGTCGTGGGGATACGCAGTATTTT | CSAGASGRGDTQYF
TRBJ2-7 | once | NA | TRBV19 | TGTGCCAGTAGTATTGGACTGGGGGTCTACGAGCAGTACTTC | CASSIGLGVYEQYF
TRBJ2-2 | NA | NA | TRBV4-2 | TGTGCCAGCAGCCAAGTTTTGGGGGCACATACCGGGGAGCTGTTTTTT | CASSQVLGAHTGELFF
TRBJ1-3 | NA | TRBD1 | TRBV6-6 | TGTGCCAGCAGTTTTAGGAGGGGGCAGAACACCATATATTTT | CASSFRRGQNTIYF
TRBJ1-2 | NA | TRBD1 | TRBV19 | TGTGCCAGTAGTAACCAGGGGGCGAAGGTGGGCTACACCTTC | CASSNQGAKVGYTF
TRBJ1-2 | NA | NA | TRBV4-3 | TGCGCCAGCAGCCAAGAGTTAGGGGTTAGAAGTTATGGCTACACCTTC | CASSQELGVRSYGYTF
TRBJ2-5 | NA | NA | TRBV29-1 | TGCAGCGTTGCGGTAGCGAGTCTCCAAGAGACCCAGTACTTC | CSVAVASLQETQYF
TRBJ2-3 | NA | TRBD1 | TRBV28 | TGTGCCAGCAGCACCCAGGGGGCGGGTACTAGCACAGATACGCAGTATTTT | CASSTQGAGTSTDTQYF
TRBJ2-1 | NA | TRBD1 | TRBV6-4 | TGTGCCAGCAGTAGCCGCTCGGGACAGGGTTACAATGAGCAGTTCTTC | CASSSRSGQGYNEQFF
TRBJ2-7 | NA | NA | TRBV18 | TGTGCCAGCTCACCTAAGCGAGCCTACGAGCAGTACTTC | CASSPKRAYEQYF
TRBJ2-1 | NA | NA | TRBV29-1 | TGCAGCGTTGATCCGAGCTCCTACAATGAGCAGTTCTTC | CSVDPSSYNEQFF
TRBJ1-1 | NA | NA | TRBV7-9 | TGTGCCAGCAGCTTAGTCTGGGGGAACACTGAAGCTTTCTTT | CASSLVWGNTEAFF
TRBJ1-2 | NA | NA | TRBV7-8 | TGTGCCAGCAGCTTAGCGAGGGAATCTAACTATGGCTACACCTTC | CASSLARESNYGYTF
TRBJ2-1 | NA | NA | TRBV29-1 | TGCAGCTCCCCACCCAATTTCTTC | CSSPPNFF
TRBJ1-1 | NA | NA | TRBV29-1 | TGCAGCACGAGCACGGGGGCAGACACTGAAGCTTTCTTT | CSTSTGADTEAFF
TRBJ1-1 | once | NA | TRBV30 | TGTGCCTGGAATCACGACAGGAACACTGAAGCTTTCTTT | CAWNHDRNTEAFF
TRBJ1-1 | NA | NA | TRBV2 | TGTGCCAGCAGAAATATACGGGGGGCGAGGGACACTGAAGCTTTCTTT | CASRNIRGARDTEAFF
TRBJ2-3 | NA | NA | TRBV27 | TGTGCCAGCAGTTCCCATTCCGCGGGCACAGATACGCAGTATTTT | CASSSHSAGTDTQYF
TRBJ2-5 | NA | TRBD2 | TRBV7-9 | TGTGCCAGCAGGGGACTAGCGGGAGCCGTGGTAGAGACCCAGTACTTC | CASRGLAGAVVETQYF
TRBJ1-5 | NA | TRBD1 | TRBV9 | TGTGCCAGCAGCGCCTCCGGGACAGATAATCAGCCCCAGCATTTT | CASSASGTDNQPQHF
TRBJ2-2 | NA | TRBD2 | TRBV5-4 | TGTGCCAGCAGCTCCGGGACTAGCGTGGGGGAGCTGTTTTTT | CASSSGTSVGELFF
TRBJ2-1 | NA | TRBD1 | TRBV30 | TGTGCCTGGGGGGGACAGGGGATGTCGAATGAGCAGTTCTTC | CAWGGQGMSNEQFF
TRBJ1-2 | NA | NA | TRBV29-1 | TGCAGCGTCCGCGCAGGAAGTGGCTACACCTTC | CSVRAGSGYTF
TRBJ2-6 | NA | TRBD1 | TRBV9 | TGTGCCAGCAGCCGAGGACAGGGGGGCACTGGGGCCAACGTCCTGACTTTC | CASSRGQGGTGANVLTF
TRBJ2-1 | NA | TRBD2 | TRBV7-9 | TGTGCCAGCAGCTCTAGATTAGCGGGGACGGGGGGTGAGCAGTTCTTC | CASSSRLAGTGGEQFF
TRBJ2-3 | NA | NA | TRBV5-4 | TGTGCCAGCAGCTCCGTTGGATATACGCAGTATTTT | CASSSVGYTQYF
TRBJ2-5 | once | NA | TRBV5-6 | TGTGCCAGCAGCTGGGACTTCCAAGAGACCCAGTACTTC | CASSWDFQETQYF
TRBJ2-7 | NA | TRBD2 | TRBV4-3 | TGCGCCAGCAGCGCTCCCCGGGAGGGGACGGCCTACGAGCAGTACTTC | CASSAPREGTAYEQYF
TRBJ2-3 | NA | NA | TRBV30 | TGTGCCTGGAGTGACATCGGGAAAGTCACAGATACGCAGTATTTT | CAWSDIGKVTDTQYF
TRBJ1-1 | once | NA | TRBV7-9 | TGTGCCAGCAGCTTAACGTCAGGAAACACTGAAGCTTTCTTT | CASSLTSGNTEAFF
TRBJ2-2 | NA | TRBD2 | TRBV7-7 | TGTGCTAGCAGCCCTGGGACTAGCGGGAGCACCGGGGAGCTGTTTTTT | CASSPGTSGSTGELFF
TRBJ2-1 | NA | TRBD2 | TRBV5-1 | TGCGCCAGCGGACCGGGAGGGCCTCGATCCTACAATGAGCAGTTCTTC | CASGPGGPRSYNEQFF
TRBJ2-5 | NA | NA | TRBV6-1 | TGTGCCAGCAGTGAACCCGGGGGGCGGGAGACCCAGTACTTC | CASSEPGGRETQYF
TRBJ2-7 | NA | NA | TRBV7-3 | TGTGCCAGCAGCTTATATTCAGACTACGAGCAGTACTTC | CASSLYSDYEQYF
TRBJ1-3 | NA | NA | TRBV7-9 | TGTGCCAGCAGCTCGACCGGGCCTTTGATAGGGGACTCTGGAAACACCATATATTTT | CASSSTGPLIGDSGNTIYF
TRBJ2-5 | NA | NA | TRBV6-5 | TGTGCCAGCAGTTACGGCAGGGGTCAAGAGACCCAGTACTTC | CASSYGRGQETQYF
TRBJ1-5 | NA | TRBD1 | TRBV6-5 | TGTGCCAGCAGGGTAGGGACAGGGGGAGATCAGCCCCAGCATTTT | CASRVGTGGDQPQHF
TRBJ1-1 | NA | NA | TRBV27 | TGTGCCAGCAGTTTAACAGGCTACACTGAAGCTTTCTTT | CASSLTGYTEAFF
TRBJ2-7 | few | NA | TRBV4-1 | TGCGCCAGCAGCCAAGTTCAGGAGTACTACGAGCAGTACTTC | CASSQVQEYYEQYF
TRBJ2-1 | NA | NA | TRBV7-9 | TGTGCCAGCAGCCCTAACGTGGGGGCTAGCGGAACGGATGAGCAGTTCTTC | CASSPNVGASGTDEQFF
TRBJ1-1 | NA | NA | TRBV4-1 | TGCGCCAGCAGCCAAGGGGGGAGCCCGAACACTGAAGCTTTCTTT | CASSQGGSPNTEAFF
TRBJ1-2 | NA | NA | TRBV7-9 | TGTGCCAGCAGCACAGGGAACTATGGCTACACCTTC | CASSTGNYGYTF
TRBJ1-1 | NA | NA | TRBV5-1 | TGCGCCAGCAGCTTGGCCCCCCAGGGAGGGGAGGCTTTCTTT | CASSLAPQGGEAFF
TRBJ1-2 | once | TRBD1 | TRBV5-1 | TGCGCCAGCAGGTCGACAGGGGACTATGGCTACACCTTC | CASRSTGDYGYTF
TRBJ2-2 | NA | TRBD2 | TRBV11-3 | TGTGCCAGCAGCTCTTCTGGGGGGGGAGGCCTCACCGGGGAGCTGTTTTTT | CASSSSGGGGLTGELFF